This T cell receptor (beta chain) appears in the sequencing data of a study of blood T cell repertoires in COVID-19. CDR3 size: 13 residues. CDR1 and CDR2 (germline): SQVTM, ANQGSEA. V dropped 4 bases and J dropped 5; count of bases not matched to a gene: 4. The repertoire was sequenced with immunoSEQ multiplex PCR; TCRdb's copy has only in-frame clones and lacks some. Altogether roughly 150,000 clones are present, approximately 84% being singletons, with the ten largest covering 2.5% to 3%. V is TRBV29-1 and J is TRBJ2-5; 10 bases are shared with TRBD2. Source material: peripheral blood. The TCR comes from a woman at least 80 years old with COVID-19, enrolled during active disease. Here the CDR3 reads CSVGLAGEETQYF. The DNA for the CDR3 is TGCAGCGTTGGGCTAGCGGGGGAGGAGACCCAGTACTTC. The whole variable domain, filled in from reference TRBV29-1 and TRBJ2-5, reads SAVISQKPSRDICQRGTSLTIQCQVDSQVTMMFWYRQQPGQSLTLIATANQGSEATYESGFVIDKFPISRPNLTFSTLTVSNMSPEDSSIYLCSVGLAGEETQYFGPGTRLLVL.